This is a list of T cell receptor beta chains from one sample in a study of T cell repertoires in cytomegalovirus infection. TCRdb independently ran MiXCR on the reads; one entry per CDR3 protein. Of 150,000 to 160,000 distinct CDR3 sequences listed, 20% to 30% are singletons. The sample taken for sequencing was PBMCs. The receptors come from a human donor in good health (CMV status not recorded). Some clones in this sample may be carry-over from other donors' samples. Both conserved end residues are part of each CDR3. The D gene is left open where the match is weak. A clone size is listed for some rows: how often the clone was seen (once, few, many), or a class if it is expanded.

V: TRBV5-5
J: TRBJ2-3
size: -
D: -
CDR3: CASSYEYPDTQYF
DNA: TGTGCCAGCAGCTACGAATATCCAGATACGCAGTATTTT

V: TRBV7-9
J: TRBJ1-1
size: few
D: -
CDR3: CASSSSGALAEAFF
DNA: TGTGCCAGCAGCTCCTCAGGGGCTTTGGCTGAAGCTTTCTTT

V: TRBV20-1
J: TRBJ2-1
size: -
D: TRBD2
CDR3: CSARGHGLAAKEYYNEQFF
DNA: TGCAGTGCTAGAGGGCACGGACTAGCGGCAAAGGAATACTACAATGAGCAGTTCTTC

V: TRBV6-2/TRBV6-3
J: TRBJ2-1
size: few
D: TRBD2
CDR3: CASSYTGGSYNEQFF
DNA: TGTGCCAGCAGTTACACCGGCGGGAGCTACAATGAGCAGTTCTTC

V: TRBV12-3/TRBV12-4
J: TRBJ1-2
size: few
D: -
CDR3: CASSPPPPNYGYTF
DNA: TGTGCCAGCAGTCCCCCCCCCCCGAACTATGGCTACACCTTC

V: TRBV7-8
J: TRBJ2-7
size: many
D: -
CDR3: CASSLQFYEQYF
DNA: TGTGCCAGCAGCTTACAGTTCTACGAGCAGTACTTC

V: TRBV29-1
J: TRBJ2-7
size: few
D: -
CDR3: CSARTGRAYEQYF
DNA: TGCAGCGCCCGGACGGGACGGGCCTACGAGCAGTACTTC

V: TRBV7-9
J: TRBJ1-6
size: few
D: TRBD1
CDR3: CASSYGTVNSPLHF
DNA: TGTGCCAGCAGCTATGGGACAGTCAATTCACCCCTCCACTTT

V: TRBV6-2/TRBV6-3
J: TRBJ1-1
size: many
D: -
CDR3: CASSPQGSLNTEAFF
DNA: TGTGCCAGCAGCCCCCAGGGCAGCCTGAACACTGAAGCTTTCTTT

V: TRBV2
J: TRBJ1-5
size: -
D: TRBD1
CDR3: CASSSGQVNQPQHF
DNA: TGTGCCAGCAGTTCGGGACAGGTCAATCAGCCCCAGCATTTT

V: TRBV5-6
J: TRBJ2-3
size: few
D: -
CDR3: CASSLAQYVEGTQYF
DNA: TGTGCCAGCAGCCTCGCCCAATACGTGGAGGGTACGCAGTATTTT

V: TRBV12-3/TRBV12-4
J: TRBJ1-4
size: many
D: -
CDR3: CASSFSATETNEKLFF
DNA: TGTGCCAGCAGTTTCAGCGCCACCGAGACTAATGAAAAACTGTTTTTT

V: TRBV28
J: TRBJ2-7
size: many
D: TRBD2
CDR3: CASSSGLAGGAYSYEQYF
DNA: TGTGCCAGCAGTTCCGGACTAGCGGGGGGGGCGTATTCCTACGAGCAGTACTTC

V: TRBV7-8
J: TRBJ2-7
size: -
D: TRBD2
CDR3: CASSPSGLGSYEQYF
DNA: TGTGCCAGCAGCCCCTCGGGACTAGGCTCCTACGAGCAGTACTTC

V: TRBV20-1
J: TRBJ1-2
size: -
D: -
CDR3: CSAKEVYGYTF
DNA: TGCAGTGCTAAGGAGGTTTATGGCTACACCTTC

V: TRBV6-2/TRBV6-3
J: TRBJ2-5
size: few
D: TRBD2
CDR3: CASSEGGAAGEETQYF
DNA: TGTGCCAGCAGTGAGGGAGGGGCAGCGGGAGAAGAGACCCAGTACTTC

V: TRBV6-5
J: TRBJ2-7
size: few
D: TRBD2
CDR3: CASRETSGYEQYF
DNA: TGTGCCAGCAGAGAGACTAGCGGCTACGAGCAGTACTTC

V: TRBV28
J: TRBJ2-7
size: -
D: -
CDR3: CASSLGVWGAYEQYF
DNA: TGTGCCAGCAGCCTGGGGGTTTGGGGGGCCTACGAGCAGTACTTC

V: TRBV14
J: TRBJ2-2
size: few
D: -
CDR3: CASSHAGELFF
DNA: TGTGCCAGCAGCCACGCCGGGGAGCTGTTTTTT

V: TRBV6-5
J: TRBJ1-1
size: -
D: TRBD1
CDR3: CASSYDRGQRAFF
DNA: TGTGCCAGCAGTTACGACAGGGGGCAACGAGCTTTCTTT

V: TRBV28
J: TRBJ2-5
size: few
D: -
CDR3: CASSSSLGAEEETQYF
DNA: TGTGCCAGCAGTTCCAGCCTGGGGGCAGAGGAAGAGACCCAGTACTTC

V: TRBV12-5
J: TRBJ1-1
size: -
D: -
CDR3: CASGDFTAPNTEAFF
DNA: TGTGCTAGTGGTGACTTTACTGCACCGAACACTGAAGCTTTCTTT

V: TRBV5-5
J: TRBJ1-2
size: few
D: -
CDR3: CASSLSAGIDYGYTF
DNA: TGTGCCAGCAGCTTGTCCGCGGGGATAGACTATGGCTACACCTTC

V: TRBV12-3/TRBV12-4
J: TRBJ1-6
size: few
D: -
CDR3: CASSLVQGSGSPLHF
DNA: TGTGCCAGCAGTTTAGTCCAGGGGTCTGGGTCACCCCTCCACTTT

V: TRBV12-3/TRBV12-4
J: TRBJ1-5
size: many
D: -
CDR3: CASSRQGDKYQPQHF
DNA: TGTGCCAGCAGCCGACAAGGGGACAAATATCAGCCCCAGCATTTT

V: TRBV28
J: TRBJ1-2
size: many
D: TRBD1
CDR3: CASSFGQGGYTF
DNA: TGTGCCAGCAGTTTCGGACAGGGCGGCTACACCTTC

V: TRBV12-3/TRBV12-4
J: TRBJ1-2
size: -
D: TRBD1
CDR3: CASSPGTGGRSGYTF
DNA: TGTGCCAGCAGTCCTGGGACAGGGGGTAGAAGTGGCTACACCTTC

V: TRBV28
J: TRBJ1-5
size: many
D: -
CDR3: CASSAGLLGYGNQPQHF
DNA: TGTGCCAGCAGTGCGGGACTGCTAGGCTATGGCAATCAGCCCCAGCATTTT

V: TRBV27
J: TRBJ2-7
size: few
D: -
CDR3: CASSLERNSYEQYF
DNA: TGTGCCAGCAGTTTGGAGCGCAACTCCTACGAGCAGTACTTC

V: TRBV7-2
J: TRBJ1-4
size: many
D: -
CDR3: CASSLVWNEKLFF
DNA: TGTGCCAGCAGCTTAGTCTGGAACGAAAAACTGTTTTTT

V: TRBV7-2
J: TRBJ2-5
size: -
D: -
CDR3: CASSLEVLETQYF
DNA: TGTGCCAGCAGCTTAGAGGTTTTAGAGACCCAGTACTTC

V: TRBV29-1
J: TRBJ2-2
size: many
D: TRBD1
CDR3: CSVEDSFRDRGLGGELFF
DNA: TGCAGCGTTGAAGATTCATTCCGGGACAGGGGTCTCGGCGGGGAGCTGTTTTTT

V: TRBV7-2
J: TRBJ2-1
size: large
D: TRBD2
CDR3: CASSRTGTSLNEQFF
DNA: TGTGCCAGCAGCCGAACCGGGACTAGCCTCAATGAGCAGTTCTTC

V: TRBV6-1
J: TRBJ1-2
size: many
D: -
CDR3: CASNRDYGYTF
DNA: TGTGCCAGCAATAGGGATTATGGCTACACCTTC

V: TRBV7-8
J: TRBJ2-3
size: -
D: -
CDR3: CASSLLVSTDTQYF
DNA: TGTGCCAGCAGCTTACTGGTCAGCACAGATACGCAGTATTTT

V: TRBV12-3/TRBV12-4
J: TRBJ1-5
size: few
D: -
CDR3: CASSLDWNQPQHF
DNA: TGTGCCAGCAGTTTGGACTGGAATCAGCCCCAGCATTTT

V: TRBV7-9
J: TRBJ2-5
size: few
D: TRBD1
CDR3: CASSFSTGTGDPQTQYF
DNA: TGTGCCAGCAGCTTTTCCACCGGGACAGGGGATCCGCAGACCCAGTACTTC

V: TRBV7-8
J: TRBJ2-1
size: few
D: -
CDR3: CASSLVRDNEQFF
DNA: TGTGCCAGCAGCTTAGTTAGGGACAATGAGCAGTTCTTC

V: TRBV28
J: TRBJ2-5
size: -
D: TRBD1
CDR3: CASSFSGQSQETQYF
DNA: TGTGCCAGCAGTTTCTCGGGACAGTCGCAAGAGACCCAGTACTTC

V: TRBV30
J: TRBJ2-1
size: -
D: TRBD2
CDR3: CAWSGGLAGAPSYNEQFF
DNA: TGTGCCTGGAGTGGAGGTCTAGCGGGAGCCCCCTCCTACAATGAGCAGTTCTTC

V: TRBV5-6
J: TRBJ2-1
size: -
D: TRBD2
CDR3: CASRLVLAGGEQFF
DNA: TGTGCCAGCAGATTGGTGTTAGCGGGGGGTGAGCAGTTCTTC

V: TRBV6-5
J: TRBJ2-5
size: few
D: -
CDR3: CASSQGQVGTQYF
DNA: TGTGCCAGCAGTCAAGGGCAAGTGGGGACCCAGTACTTC

V: TRBV29-1
J: TRBJ1-3
size: -
D: -
CDR3: CSVGAGNTIYF
DNA: TGCAGCGTTGGGGCTGGAAACACCATATATTTT

V: TRBV5-4
J: TRBJ2-7
size: -
D: TRBD2
CDR3: CASSSLAGGPGEQYF
DNA: TGTGCCAGCAGCTCCTTAGCGGGAGGGCCGGGCGAGCAGTACTTC

V: TRBV28
J: TRBJ1-2
size: few
D: TRBD1
CDR3: CASRPGTGFGYTF
DNA: TGTGCCAGCAGGCCCGGGACAGGCTTTGGCTACACCTTC

V: TRBV7-2
J: TRBJ1-5
size: many
D: -
CDR3: CASSSQGPRQPQHF
DNA: TGTGCCAGCAGCTCGCAGGGGCCCCGTCAGCCCCAGCATTTT

V: TRBV6-5
J: TRBJ2-1
size: few
D: -
CDR3: CASSYQNTGFNEQFF
DNA: TGTGCCAGCAGTTACCAGAATACAGGGTTCAATGAGCAGTTCTTC

V: TRBV28
J: TRBJ1-1
size: -
D: -
CDR3: CASSSYGTTNTEAFF
DNA: TGTGCCAGCAGTTCATATGGGACAACTAACACTGAAGCTTTCTTT